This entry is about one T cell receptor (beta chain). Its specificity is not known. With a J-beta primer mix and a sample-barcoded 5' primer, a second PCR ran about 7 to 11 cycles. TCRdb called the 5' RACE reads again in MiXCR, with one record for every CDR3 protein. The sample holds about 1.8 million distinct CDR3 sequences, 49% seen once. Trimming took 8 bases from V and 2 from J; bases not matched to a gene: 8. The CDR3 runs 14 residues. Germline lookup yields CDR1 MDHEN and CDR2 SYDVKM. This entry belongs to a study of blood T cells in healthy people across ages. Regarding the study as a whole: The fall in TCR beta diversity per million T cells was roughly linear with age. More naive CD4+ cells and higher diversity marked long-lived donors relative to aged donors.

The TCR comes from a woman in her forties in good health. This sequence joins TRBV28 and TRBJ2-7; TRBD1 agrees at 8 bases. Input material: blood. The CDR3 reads CASVPGQATYEQYF. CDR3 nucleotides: TGTGCCAGCGTACCGGGACAGGCTACCTACGAGCAGTACTTC. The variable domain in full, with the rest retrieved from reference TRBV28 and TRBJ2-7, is DVKVTQSSRYLVKRTGEKVFLECVQDMDHENMFWYRQDPGLGLRLIYFSYDVKMKEKGDIPEGYSVSREKKERFSLILESASTNQTSMYLCASVPGQATYEQYFGPGTRLTVT.